This T cell receptor (beta chain) appears in the sequencing data of a study of T cell repertoires in cytomegalovirus infection (dated by TCRdb to about 2019). Notes on the research overall: The peptide stimulations were aimed at well-studied HLA-B-restricted epitopes as well as recently identified HLA-C-restricted CMV epitopes, whose presentation resists viral immunomodulation. Because public TCR beta signatures pointed to carriage of CMV infection together with the matching HLA type, the HLA type of each donor mattered for the analysis.

What the research found in general, with its limitations: In both this cohort and an independent roughly 350-donor cohort, the cumulative frequency of public TCR beta family members distinguished carriers of CMV infection plus the relevant HLA type. In the ex vivo response, HLA-C-restricted CMV-specific TCR beta clonotypes were dominant, and in two of eight donors the single most frequent clonotype came from this HLA-C-restricted group.

Unmatched junction bases come to 12, with V trimmed by 5 bases and J by 8 bases. The CDR3 spans 16 residues, from the cysteine through the phenylalanine. Solely the CDR3 DNA is kept, with 48 bases framed from the first base. Of note for this clonotype: What this receptor recognizes is not known. No much larger clonotype is one base removed from it; base qualities were not supplied.

The intended sense of this specimen's treatment or condition label: in vitro stimulation with specific CMV peptide epitopes to enrich CMV-specific T cells. The sequencer was an Illumina HiSeq 1500. TCRdb ran its own pipeline on the public reads, namely fastp trimming at Q25 and MiXCR clone calling, and kept in-frame beta chains. All rows with the same CDR3 protein become a single entry with the most common DNA and genes. The sample includes 40,000 to 55,000 distinct CDR3 sequences, with about a fifth observed a single time. Approximately 25% of the sample is taken by the ten largest. The clonotype was recovered from a human donor in good health (CMV status not recorded). Some clones in this sample may be carry-over from other donors' samples. Material: CD8+ T cells from cultured PBMCs, obtained from culture after CMV antigen stimulation. The V gene is TRBV12-3 or TRBV12-4 and the J gene is TRBJ2-5, with 12 junctional bases fitting TRBD2. The sequenced DNA: TGTGCCAGCAGTGTCCGACTAGCGGGGGATTTAGAAACCCAGTACTTC. It translates as CASSVRLAGDLETQYF.